A selection of T cell receptor beta chains follows, all from one sample in a study of early T cells in non-severe SARS-CoV-2 infection. TCRdb re-called the 5' RACE reads through MiXCR, storing one row per CDR3 protein. This table has 70,000 or so distinct CDR3 sequences, roughly 4.5% appearing once. The sequencing here drew on whole blood, taken at baseline. These receptors all stem from an adult who was a healthcare worker with PCR-confirmed SARS-CoV-2 infection or an uninfected control (not recorded which). The donor label of this sample is uncertain. The CDR3 runs from the conserved cysteine through the conserved F or W. A D gene is named only where the DNA matches it firmly. The listing skips clone size in some rows; elsewhere it reads once, few, many or a size class.

J gene: TRBJ2-7
D gene: NA
clone size: many
V gene: TRBV12-3/TRBV12-4
CDR3 DNA: TGTGCCAGCAGTAGCAGGGATTCTGTCGACTACTACGAGCAGTACTTC
CDR3 protein: CASSSRDSVDYYEQYF

J gene: TRBJ2-3
D gene: NA
clone size: few
V gene: TRBV5-1
CDR3 DNA: TGCGCCAGCAGCTTGTGGGGGGGCCCCCCAGATACGCAGTATTTT
CDR3 protein: CASSLWGGPPDTQYF

J gene: TRBJ2-6
D gene: NA
clone size: many
V gene: TRBV2
CDR3 DNA: TGTGCCGCCAGCCAGGGAGTTGGGGCCAACGTCCTGACTTTC
CDR3 protein: CAASQGVGANVLTF

J gene: TRBJ2-5
D gene: NA
clone size: many
V gene: TRBV6-5
CDR3 DNA: TGTGCCAGCAAAAAGGGAGTGCAAGAGACCCAGTACTTC
CDR3 protein: CASKKGVQETQYF

J gene: TRBJ1-1
D gene: NA
clone size: few
V gene: TRBV12-3/TRBV12-4
CDR3 DNA: TGTGCCAGCAGTCCTTGGAAAGAGAACACTGAAGCTTTCTTT
CDR3 protein: CASSPWKENTEAFF

J gene: TRBJ2-4
D gene: NA
clone size: few
V gene: TRBV7-2
CDR3 DNA: TGTGCCAGCAGCTCTCGACTAGCCAAAAACATTCAGTACTTC
CDR3 protein: CASSSRLAKNIQYF

J gene: TRBJ1-1
D gene: NA
clone size: many
V gene: TRBV7-2
CDR3 DNA: TGTGCCAGCAGCTTAGCGGGGGGGCAAAACACTGAAGCTTTCTTT
CDR3 protein: CASSLAGGQNTEAFF

J gene: TRBJ2-2
D gene: NA
clone size: NA
V gene: TRBV29-1
CDR3 DNA: TGCAGCACCCGCCCGGGACTTGCCGGGGAGCTGTTTTTT
CDR3 protein: CSTRPGLAGELFF

J gene: TRBJ2-7
D gene: NA
clone size: few
V gene: TRBV27
CDR3 DNA: TGTGCCAGCAGTTCACCCAGGGCATTTCTATCCTACGAGCAGTACTTC
CDR3 protein: CASSSPRAFLSYEQYF

J gene: TRBJ2-7
D gene: NA
clone size: many
V gene: TRBV29-1
CDR3 DNA: TGCAGCGTTGGGGGTGGCGACGTCAGATTTTACGAGCAGTACTTC
CDR3 protein: CSVGGGDVRFYEQYF

J gene: TRBJ2-7
D gene: TRBD1
clone size: few
V gene: TRBV10-3
CDR3 DNA: TGTGCCATCAGTGGTCCGACAGGGTACGAGCAGTACTTC
CDR3 protein: CAISGPTGYEQYF

J gene: TRBJ2-7
D gene: TRBD1
clone size: many
V gene: TRBV7-3
CDR3 DNA: TGTGCCAGCAGGCCCACATCAGGGGGCCACGAGCAGTACTTC
CDR3 protein: CASRPTSGGHEQYF

J gene: TRBJ2-5
D gene: NA
clone size: many
V gene: TRBV29-1
CDR3 DNA: TGCAGCGTACGTCACGGGACTCGCGGAGAGACCCAGTACTTC
CDR3 protein: CSVRHGTRGETQYF

J gene: TRBJ2-2
D gene: TRBD2
clone size: many
V gene: TRBV7-8
CDR3 DNA: TGTGCCAGCAGCTTAAGGGAGGGCAGGGTCTACACCGGGGAGCTGTTTTTT
CDR3 protein: CASSLREGRVYTGELFF

J gene: TRBJ2-5
D gene: TRBD1
clone size: few
V gene: TRBV27
CDR3 DNA: TGTGCCAGCAGATCCAGGGGGCGAGAGACCCAGTACTTC
CDR3 protein: CASRSRGRETQYF

J gene: TRBJ2-1
D gene: TRBD1
clone size: NA
V gene: TRBV5-1
CDR3 DNA: TGCGCCAGCAGCGGGGCGACAGGGGTACGGGTCAATGAGCAGTTCTTC
CDR3 protein: CASSGATGVRVNEQFF